This T cell receptor (beta chain) is from a study of CD8 T cells in ankylosing spondylitis. Each CDR3 protein gets one entry after TCRdb re-called the 5' RACE reads with MiXCR. The sample has 200,000 to 250,000 distinct CDR3 sequences, about 10% seen once. V was cut by 7 bases and J by 7 bases, with 20 bases left in between. The CDR3 extends over 14 amino acids. This clonotype appeared a few times. The chain employs TRBV12-3 or TRBV12-4 and TRBJ2-7; D might be TRBD2 (6 bases). Sequencing was carried out using blood, either unsorted or a sorted T cell fraction (not recorded which). This receptor was obtained from a male donor with ankylosing spondylitis or in good health (not recorded which). Here the CDR3 DNA reads TGTGCCAGCACCTTTGACGTGGAGGGTAGGGAGCAGTACTTC. Its protein is CASTFDVEGREQYF.